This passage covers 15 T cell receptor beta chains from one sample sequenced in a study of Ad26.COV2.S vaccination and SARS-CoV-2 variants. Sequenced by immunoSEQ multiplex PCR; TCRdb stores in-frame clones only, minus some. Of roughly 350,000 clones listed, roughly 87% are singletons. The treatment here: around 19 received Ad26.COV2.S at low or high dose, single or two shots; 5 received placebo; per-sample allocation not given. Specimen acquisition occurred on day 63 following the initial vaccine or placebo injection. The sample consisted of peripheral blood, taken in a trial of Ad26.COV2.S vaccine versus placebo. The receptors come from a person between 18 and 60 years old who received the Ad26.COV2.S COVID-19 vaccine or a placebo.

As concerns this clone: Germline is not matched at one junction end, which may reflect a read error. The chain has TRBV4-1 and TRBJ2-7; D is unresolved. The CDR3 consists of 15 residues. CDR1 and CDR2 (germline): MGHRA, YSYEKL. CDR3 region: CASSEEVYRIYEQYF. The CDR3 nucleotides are TGCGCCAGCAGCGAAGAGGTCTACCGCATCTACGAGCAGTACTTC.

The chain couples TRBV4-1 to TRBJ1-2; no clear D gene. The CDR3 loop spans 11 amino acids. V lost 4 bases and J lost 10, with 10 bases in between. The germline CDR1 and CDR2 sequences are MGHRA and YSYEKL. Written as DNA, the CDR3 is TGCGCCAGCAGCCTTCAAGGGTCCTACACCTTC. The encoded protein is CASSLQGSYTF.

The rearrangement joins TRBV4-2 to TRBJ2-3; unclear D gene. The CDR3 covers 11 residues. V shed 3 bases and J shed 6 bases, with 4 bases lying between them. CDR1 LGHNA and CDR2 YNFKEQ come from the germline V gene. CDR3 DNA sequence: TGTGCCAGCAGCCAGGGCGATACGCAGTATTTT. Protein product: CASSQGDTQYF.

The chain's CDR3 is CASGGQSNTEAFF. CDR3 bases: TGTGCCAGTGGGGGACAGTCGAACACTGAAGCTTTCTTT. The chain has TRBV2 and TRBJ1-1; 7 bases agree with TRBD1. V trimming: 9 bases; J trimming: 1 base; junction bases outside the gene matches: 5. The CDR3 spans 13 residues. Germline V gene sequence: CDR1 SNHLY, CDR2 FYNNEI.

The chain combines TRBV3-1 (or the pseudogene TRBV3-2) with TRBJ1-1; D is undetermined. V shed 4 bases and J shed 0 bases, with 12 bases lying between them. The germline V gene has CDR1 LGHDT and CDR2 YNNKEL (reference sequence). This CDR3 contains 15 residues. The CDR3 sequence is CASSPRSALNTEAFF. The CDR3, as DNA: TGTGCCAGCAGCCCTCGGTCGGCTCTGAACACTGAAGCTTTCTTT.

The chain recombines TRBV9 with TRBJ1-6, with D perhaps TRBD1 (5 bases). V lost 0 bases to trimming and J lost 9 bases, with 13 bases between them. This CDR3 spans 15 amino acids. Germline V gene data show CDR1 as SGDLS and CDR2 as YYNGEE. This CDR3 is CASSVEGVNSSPLHF. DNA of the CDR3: TGTGCCAGCAGCGTAGAAGGGGTTAATAGTTCACCCCTCCACTTT.

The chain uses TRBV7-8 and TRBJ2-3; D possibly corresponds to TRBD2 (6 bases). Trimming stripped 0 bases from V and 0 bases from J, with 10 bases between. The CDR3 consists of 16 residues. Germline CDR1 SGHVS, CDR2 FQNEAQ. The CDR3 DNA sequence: TGTGCCAGCAGCTTAGCGCGCGGGGCTAGCACAGATACGCAGTATTTT. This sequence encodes CASSLARGASTDTQYF.

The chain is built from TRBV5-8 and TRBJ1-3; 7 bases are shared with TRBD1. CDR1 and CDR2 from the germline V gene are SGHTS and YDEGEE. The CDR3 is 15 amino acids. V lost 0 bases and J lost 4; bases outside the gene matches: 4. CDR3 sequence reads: CASSLGQGNGNTIYF. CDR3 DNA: TGTGCCAGCAGCTTGGGACAGGGTAACGGAAACACCATATATTTT.

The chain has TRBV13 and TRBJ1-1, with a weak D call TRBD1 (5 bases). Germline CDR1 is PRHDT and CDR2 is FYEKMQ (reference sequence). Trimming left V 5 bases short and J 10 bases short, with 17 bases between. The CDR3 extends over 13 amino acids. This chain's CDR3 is CASSLPTVGGAFF. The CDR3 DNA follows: TGTGCCAGCAGCCTCCCCACCGTTGGGGGAGCTTTCTTT. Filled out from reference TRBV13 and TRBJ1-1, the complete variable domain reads AAGVIQSPRHLIKEKRETATLKCYPIPRHDTVYWYQQGPGQDPQFLISFYEKMQSDKGSIPDRFSAQQFSDYHSELNMSSLELGDSALYFCASSLPTVGGAFFGQGTRLTVV.

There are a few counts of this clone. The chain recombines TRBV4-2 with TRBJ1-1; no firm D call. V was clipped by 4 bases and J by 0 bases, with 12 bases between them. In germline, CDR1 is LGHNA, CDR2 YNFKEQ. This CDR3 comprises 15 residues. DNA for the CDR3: TGTGCCAGCAGCCGTCGAGAGCAGATGAACACTGAAGCTTTCTTT. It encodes CASSRREQMNTEAFF.

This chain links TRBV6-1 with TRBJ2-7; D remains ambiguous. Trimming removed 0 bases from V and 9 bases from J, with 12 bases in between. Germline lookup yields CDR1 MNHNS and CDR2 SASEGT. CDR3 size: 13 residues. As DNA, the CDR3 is TGTGCCAGCAGTGAAGCGCAGACCATGGGGCAGTACTTC. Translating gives CASSEAQTMGQYF.

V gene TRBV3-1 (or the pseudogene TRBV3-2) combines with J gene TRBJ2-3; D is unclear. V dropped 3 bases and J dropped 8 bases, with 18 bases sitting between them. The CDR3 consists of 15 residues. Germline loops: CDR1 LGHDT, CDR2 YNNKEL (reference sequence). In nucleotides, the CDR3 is TGTGCCAGCAGCCACAGAGGCGATGGGCTAAGTACGCAGTATTTT. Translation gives CASSHRGDGLSTQYF.

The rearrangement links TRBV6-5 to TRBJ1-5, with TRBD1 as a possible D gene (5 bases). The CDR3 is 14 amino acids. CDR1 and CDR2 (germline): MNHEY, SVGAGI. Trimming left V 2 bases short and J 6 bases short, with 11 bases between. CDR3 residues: CASSYALGGQPQHF. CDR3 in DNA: TGTGCCAGCAGTTACGCACTGGGGGGTCAGCCCCAGCATTTT.

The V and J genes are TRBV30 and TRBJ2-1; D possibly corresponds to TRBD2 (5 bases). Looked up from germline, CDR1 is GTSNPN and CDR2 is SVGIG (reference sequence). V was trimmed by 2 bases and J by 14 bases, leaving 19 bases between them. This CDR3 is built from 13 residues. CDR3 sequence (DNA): TGTGCCTGGAGTAATAACGTGCGGGCTACGGAGTTCTTC. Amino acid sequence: CAWSNNVRATEFF.

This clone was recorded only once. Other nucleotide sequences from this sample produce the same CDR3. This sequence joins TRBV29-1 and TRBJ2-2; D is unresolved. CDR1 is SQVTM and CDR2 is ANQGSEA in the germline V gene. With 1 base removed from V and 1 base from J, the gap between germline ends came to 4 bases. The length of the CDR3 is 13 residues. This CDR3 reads CSVEGGNTGELFF. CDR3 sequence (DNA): TGCAGCGTTGAAGGCGGGAACACCGGGGAGCTGTTTTTT.